This is a list of T cell receptor beta chains from one sample in a study of T cell responses to AZD1222 COVID-19 vaccine. Assay: immunoSEQ multiplex PCR; the TCRdb copy retains only in-frame clones and omits some. This table holds fewer than 200,000 clones, roughly 92% found once. The sequencing used peripheral blood, collected on day 0 of AZD1222 vaccination. The receptors stem from an adult in good health. Both conserved end residues are part of each CDR3. A D gene is named only where the DNA matches it firmly. Clone size is not always given. Where it is, it says once, few, many or a class for expanded clones.

v_call	j_call	d_call	clone_size	cdr3_aa	cdr3_nt
TRBV10-3	TRBJ1-1	TRBD1	NA	CAISETGGYRTEAFF	TGTGCCATCAGTGAGACAGGGGGCTATAGGACTGAAGCTTTCTTT
TRBV5-8	TRBJ1-1	NA	NA	CASSLLGQLDTEAFF	TGTGCCAGCAGCTTGCTGGGACAATTGGACACTGAAGCTTTCTTT
TRBV7-8	TRBJ1-4	NA	NA	CASSLGWGENEKLFF	TGTGCCAGCAGCTTAGGTTGGGGGGAAAATGAAAAACTGTTTTTT
TRBV4-1	TRBJ2-1	NA	NA	CASSQAARYNEQFF	TGCGCCAGCAGCCAAGCGGCCCGCTACAATGAGCAGTTCTTC
TRBV5-6	TRBJ1-2	TRBD1	NA	CASSSTGVVVYGYTF	TGTGCCAGCAGCTCAACAGGGGTGGTCGTCTATGGCTACACCTTC
TRBV6-5	TRBJ2-5	TRBD2	NA	CASSSRGGIQETQYF	TGTGCCAGCAGTTCCCGCGGGGGGATTCAAGAGACCCAGTACTTC
TRBV15	TRBJ2-5	TRBD2	NA	CATSRGPLAGGPETQYF	TGTGCCACCAGCAGAGGCCCCCTAGCGGGGGGGCCAGAGACCCAGTACTTC
TRBV6-5	TRBJ2-5	NA	NA	CASTQALKGETQYF	TGTGCCAGCACCCAGGCCCTGAAAGGAGAGACCCAGTACTTC
TRBV5-5	TRBJ2-7	TRBD2	NA	CASSSAGTSGRVSYEQYF	TGTGCCAGCAGTTCCGCCGGGACTAGCGGGAGGGTTTCCTACGAGCAGTACTTC
TRBV7-9	TRBJ1-4	NA	NA	CASSPPPFRGGNEKLFF	TGTGCCAGCAGCCCACCTCCCTTCAGGGGTGGGAATGAAAAACTGTTTTTT
TRBV5-1	TRBJ1-5	NA	NA	CASSLAGGSVQPQHF	TGCGCCAGCAGCTTGGCCGGGGGTTCTGTCCAGCCCCAGCATTTT
TRBV9	TRBJ2-2	NA	once	CASSVSGNANTGELFF	TGTGCCAGCAGCGTTTCCGGGAACGCGAACACCGGGGAGCTGTTTTTT
TRBV6-5	TRBJ2-2	NA	NA	CASSLGREATGELFF	TGTGCCAGCAGTTTAGGTCGGGAAGCCACCGGGGAGCTGTTTTTT
TRBV5-5	TRBJ1-4	NA	few	CASSNPWGPNEKLFF	TGTGCCAGCAGCAACCCTTGGGGTCCTAATGAAAAACTGTTTTTT
TRBV10-1	TRBJ2-7	TRBD2	once	CASSDQSREVGQYF	TGCGCCAGCAGTGACCAATCCCGGGAGGTGGGGCAGTACTTC
TRBV3-1/TRBV3-2	TRBJ1-1	NA	NA	CASSLRTEAFF	TGTGCCAGCAGCCTTAGAACTGAAGCTTTCTTT
TRBV10-3	TRBJ1-1	NA	NA	CAISESMDGNTEAFF	TGTGCCATCAGTGAGTCGATGGACGGTAACACTGAAGCTTTCTTT
TRBV5-1	TRBJ2-4	TRBD2	once	CASSLKREGAKNIQYF	TGCGCCAGCAGCTTGAAGAGGGAGGGGGCCAAAAACATTCAGTACTTC
TRBV7-8	TRBJ2-1	NA	NA	CASSWNWEADYNEQFF	TGTGCCAGCAGCTGGAATTGGGAGGCTGATTACAATGAGCAGTTCTTC
TRBV27	TRBJ1-5	NA	NA	CASSLGGFNQPQHF	TGTGCCAGCAGTTTAGGAGGGTTCAATCAGCCCCAGCATTTT
TRBV20-1	TRBJ2-7	TRBD1	NA	CSAPTGIEQYF	TGCAGTGCCCCGACAGGGATCGAGCAGTACTTC
TRBV30	TRBJ1-3	TRBD1	NA	CAWSPGTGSGNTIYF	TGTGCCTGGAGCCCTGGGACAGGCTCTGGAAACACCATATATTTT
TRBV6-5	TRBJ1-2	TRBD1	NA	CASGLGGTGWRGYTF	TGTGCCAGCGGGCTTGGAGGGACAGGGTGGCGTGGCTACACCTTC
TRBV18	TRBJ2-1	NA	NA	CASSSETGNEQFF	TGTGCCAGCTCATCTGAAACAGGGAATGAGCAGTTCTTC
TRBV18	TRBJ2-2	NA	NA	CASSRSPQTGELFF	TGTGCCAGCTCACGATCCCCCCAAACCGGGGAGCTGTTTTTT
TRBV28	TRBJ1-1	TRBD1	NA	CASSSQGARETEAFF	TGTGCCAGCAGTTCTCAGGGGGCTAGGGAAACTGAAGCTTTCTTT
TRBV5-1	TRBJ1-1	TRBD1	NA	CASSSGQGNTEAFF	TGCGCCAGCAGCTCGGGACAGGGTAACACTGAAGCTTTCTTT
TRBV11-1	TRBJ1-1	TRBD1	NA	CASSLTGWNTEAFF	TGTGCCAGCAGCCTGACAGGGTGGAACACTGAAGCTTTCTTT
TRBV11-3	TRBJ1-1	NA	NA	CASSLGVNTEAFF	TGTGCCAGCAGCTTAGGAGTGAACACTGAAGCTTTCTTT
TRBV6-5	TRBJ1-2	TRBD1	NA	CASRGQGLRGYTF	TGTGCCAGCAGGGGACAGGGGTTAAGGGGCTACACCTTC
TRBV29-1	TRBJ2-1	NA	NA	CSVEEQGDEQFF	TGCAGCGTTGAAGAACAGGGCGATGAGCAGTTCTTC
TRBV4-1	TRBJ1-1	NA	once	CASSQVNRADTEAFF	TGCGCCAGCAGCCAAGTTAACAGGGCGGACACTGAAGCTTTCTTT
TRBV4-1	TRBJ1-6	NA	NA	CASSQGTPRDIRKSSYNSPLHF	TGCGCCAGCAGCCAGGGCACCCCCCGGGACATCAGAAAGAGCTCCTATAATTCACCCCTCCACTTT
TRBV19	TRBJ1-1	NA	once	CASSIRGAGAEAFF	TGTGCCAGTAGTATAAGAGGAGCCGGGGCTGAAGCTTTCTTT
TRBV5-1	TRBJ1-5	NA	NA	CASSLGSGVGNQPQHF	TGCGCCAGCAGCTTGGGGTCAGGGGTTGGCAATCAGCCCCAGCATTTT
TRBV6-5	TRBJ1-1	NA	once	CASSYEGRWTEAFF	TGTGCCAGCAGTTATGAAGGCCGGTGGACTGAAGCTTTCTTT
TRBV5-4	TRBJ1-6	NA	once	CASAEATHSPLHF	TGTGCCAGCGCTGAGGCTACCCACTCACCCCTCCACTTT
TRBV21-1	TRBJ1-2	NA	NA	CASSKEETGGAGGYTF	TGTGCCAGCAGCAAAGAAGAAACAGGGGGCGCTGGGGGCTACACCTTC
TRBV18	TRBJ1-1	NA	NA	CASFTTGFSEAFF	TGTGCCAGCTTCACGACCGGGTTTTCTGAAGCTTTCTTT
TRBV5-1	TRBJ2-3	TRBD2	NA	CASSLGERGGDTDTQYF	TGCGCCAGCAGCCTCGGGGAGCGGGGGGGCGACACAGATACGCAGTATTTT
TRBV6-5	TRBJ1-2	NA	NA	CASSSRHGYTF	TGTGCCAGCAGTTCCCGGCATGGCTACACCTTC
TRBV11-2	TRBJ2-3	TRBD2	NA	CASSLWLLAGGSTDTQYF	TGTGCCAGCAGCTTATGGTTGCTAGCGGGGGGGTCCACAGATACGCAGTATTTT
TRBV19	TRBJ2-1	NA	once	CASSIVQNNEQFF	TGTGCCAGTAGTATAGTACAGAACAATGAGCAGTTCTTC
TRBV14	TRBJ1-2	NA	NA	CASSPGSYGYTF	TGTGCCAGCAGCCCAGGGTCCTATGGCTACACCTTC
TRBV4-1	TRBJ1-1	NA	NA	CASSHEQGLNTEAFF	TGCGCCAGCAGCCATGAGCAGGGTTTGAACACTGAAGCTTTCTTT
TRBV19	TRBJ2-1	TRBD2	NA	CASSILAGGGGEQFF	TGTGCCAGTAGTATTTTAGCGGGAGGAGGGGGGGAGCAGTTCTTC
TRBV11-2	TRBJ1-2	TRBD1	NA	CASSSLTGVGYTF	TGTGCCAGCAGCTCACTAACAGGGGTAGGCTACACCTTC
TRBV6-1	TRBJ1-2	TRBD1	NA	CASSEDRAPYGYTF	TGTGCCAGCAGTGAGGACAGGGCCCCTTATGGCTACACCTTC
TRBV5-1	TRBJ2-7	NA	NA	CASSLVGSPYEQYF	TGCGCCAGCAGCTTGGTAGGCAGTCCCTACGAGCAGTACTTC
TRBV2	TRBJ1-6	NA	once	CASSEPGLSSYNSPLHF	TGTGCCAGCAGTGAACCTGGACTGAGCTCCTATAATTCACCCCTCCACTTT
TRBV11-2	TRBJ1-2	NA	NA	CASSVDPSGDYGYTF	TGTGCCAGCAGCGTTGACCCATCCGGAGACTATGGCTACACCTTC
TRBV7-2	TRBJ1-2	TRBD1	few	CASSSGQVDPHYGYTF	TGTGCCAGCAGCTCGGGACAGGTGGACCCCCACTATGGCTACACCTTC
TRBV6-5	TRBJ2-5	NA	NA	CASSKGGPATQYF	TGTGCCAGCAGTAAGGGGGGGCCTGCGACCCAGTACTTC
TRBV4-1	TRBJ2-1	TRBD2	NA	CASSQAGGLAGRYEQFF	TGCGCCAGCAGCCAAGCAGGAGGACTAGCGGGACGGTATGAGCAGTTCTTC